Sequencing of this T cell receptor beta chain was carried out in a study of blood T cell repertoires in COVID-19. Looking at the study overall: Samples taken during acute and convalescent COVID-19 were collected in the United States, Italy and Spain. PBMCs, B-cell-depleted T cells, or T cells were the source of the cDNA or gDNA that made up the material.

Study processing details: How many nucleated cells were present was estimated from reference gene primer amplification. TCRdb's copy holds only in-frame clones and misses some; the assay was immunoSEQ multiplex PCR. The V and J calls and the clone size are those of that table, but D and trimming were determined from the DNA. Of some 75,000 clones listed, more than 70% are singletons. CDR3 length: 14 residues. The germline V gene has CDR1 SQVTM and CDR2 ANQGSEA. Trimming cost V 6 bases and J 7 bases, with 22 bases left between them. As concerns this clone: This sample includes further DNA sequences coding for the same CDR3.

The sequencing sample was made of peripheral blood. This chain links TRBV29-1 with TRBJ2-7, with D perhaps TRBD2 (6 bases). This TCR derives from a man between 65 and 85 years old with active or convalescent COVID-19. The CDR3 DNA is TGCAGCGTAAAACCGGGACTTCCGTCGGGGGAGCAGTACTTC. As protein: CSVKPGLPSGEQYF.